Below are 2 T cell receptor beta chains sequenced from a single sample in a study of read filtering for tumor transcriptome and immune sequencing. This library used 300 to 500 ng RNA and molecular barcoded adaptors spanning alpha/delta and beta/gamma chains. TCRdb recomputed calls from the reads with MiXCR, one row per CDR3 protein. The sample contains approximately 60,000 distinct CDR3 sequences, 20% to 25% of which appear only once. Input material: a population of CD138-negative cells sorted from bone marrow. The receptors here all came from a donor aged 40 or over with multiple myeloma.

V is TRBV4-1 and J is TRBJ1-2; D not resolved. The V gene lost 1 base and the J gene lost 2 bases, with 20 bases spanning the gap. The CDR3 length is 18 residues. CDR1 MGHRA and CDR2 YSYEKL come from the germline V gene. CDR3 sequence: CASSQGIISADSNYGYTF. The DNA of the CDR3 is TGCGCCAGCAGCCAAGGAATTATTTCGGCCGACTCAAACTATGGCTACACCTTC.

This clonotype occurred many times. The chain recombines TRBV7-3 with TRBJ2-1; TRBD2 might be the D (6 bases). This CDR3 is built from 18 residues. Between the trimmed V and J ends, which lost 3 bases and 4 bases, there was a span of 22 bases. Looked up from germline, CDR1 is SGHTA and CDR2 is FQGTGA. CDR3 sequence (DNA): TGTGCCAGCAGCTTCTCACAAGTTGGGACTTCGCAATACAATGAGCAGTTCTTC. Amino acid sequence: CASSFSQVGTSQYNEQFF. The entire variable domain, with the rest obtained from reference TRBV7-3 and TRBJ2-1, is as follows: GAGVSQTPSNKVTEKGKYVELRCDPISGHTALYWYRQSLGQGPEFLIYFQGTGAADDSGLPNDRFFAVRPEGSVSTLKIQRTERGDSAVYLCASSFSQVGTSQYNEQFFGPGTRLTVL.